One and the same sample provided the 23 T cell receptor beta chains below, sequenced in a study of T-cell reconstitution after alpha-beta-depleted transplantation in children. Using unique molecular identifiers, the investigators prepared the TCRbeta library. TCRdb processed the PCR reads anew with MiXCR; each CDR3 protein has one entry. In the table there are 440,000 or so distinct CDR3 sequences, 43% of which are singletons. The starting material was PBMCs, obtained before TCRalphabeta/CD19-depleted stem cell transplant. These receptors all come from a girl aged 2 to 10 with aplastic anemia, due to receive a stem cell transplant.

The chain recombines TRBV9 with TRBJ2-7; D unclear. The ends were cut back, 5 bases at V and 2 bases at J, with 14 bases in the middle. Germline V gene sequence: CDR1 SGDLS, CDR2 YYNGEE. The CDR3 totals 14 residues. This CDR3 is CASSSGLSTYEQYF. Written as DNA, the CDR3 is TGTGCCAGCAGTTCCGGCCTGAGCACCTACGAGCAGTACTTC.

The gene calls are TRBV5-1 and TRBJ2-1; TRBD2 matches 14 bases. CDR3 length: 16 amino acids. Losses at the gene ends were 4 bases for V and 6 bases for J; bases not matched to a gene: 6. Germline V gives CDR1 SGHRS, CDR2 YFSETQ. Here the CDR3 DNA reads TGCGCCAGCAGCGCTCCGGGACTAGCGGGAGTCAATGAGCAGTTCTTC. Amino acids: CASSAPGLAGVNEQFF.

Comments on this clonotype: A much larger clone differs from this one at a single base, so this may be a read error. The chain uses TRBV20-1 and TRBJ2-7; no definite D call. From germline, CDR1 is DFQATT and CDR2 SNEGSKA (reference sequence). The CDR3 contains 15 residues. The CDR3 region has the DNA TGCAGTGCTAGTAAAGGTGCCATTAAGTTCTACGAGCATTACTTC. Translated, it gives CSASKGAIKFYEHYF.

This chain joins TRBV5-4 and TRBJ2-7; D is ambiguous. The CDR3 spans 14 residues. V gave up 0 bases and J gave up 2 bases, with 9 bases separating them. CDR1 is SGHNT, CDR2 YYREEE, per germline (reference sequence). CDR3 amino acids: CASSLGQDAYEQYF. CDR3 sequence (DNA): TGTGCCAGCAGCTTGGGGCAGGACGCCTACGAGCAGTACTTC.

This chain connects TRBV20-1 to TRBJ2-7; TRBD1 aligns across 9 bases. Losses at the gene ends were 0 bases for V and 1 base for J; bases not matched to a gene: 4. This CDR3 contains 15 residues. Germline V gene data show CDR1 as DFQATT and CDR2 as SNEGSKA (reference sequence). In DNA, the CDR3 is TGCAGTGCTAGAGAAACAGGGGGCTTATCCTACGAGCAGTACTTC. Translation gives CSARETGGLSYEQYF.

Ten or more counts support this clonotype. The CDR3 region has the DNA TGTGCCACCAGCCTTCTATTGGGACAGGGGGCCAGCGACGAGCAGTACTTC. Protein: CATSLLLGQGASDEQYF. This sequence joins TRBV15 and TRBJ2-7; 12 bases map to TRBD1. Trimming took 5 bases from V and 5 from J; bases not matched to a gene: 13. Germline V gene sequence: CDR1 LNHNV, CDR2 YYDKDF (reference sequence). The CDR3 has 17 amino acids. The variable domain in full, with the rest retrieved from reference TRBV15 and TRBJ2-7, is DAMVIQNPRYQVTQFGKPVTLSCSQTLNHNVMYWYQQKSSQAPKLLFHYYDKDFNNEADTPDNFQSRRPNTSFCFLDIRSPGLGDTAMYLCATSLLLGQGASDEQYFGPGTRLTVT.

V is TRBV25-1 and J is TRBJ2-3, with D maybe TRBD2 (5 bases). Germline-derived CDR1 and CDR2 are MGHDK and SYGVNS. The CDR3 is made up of 16 amino acids. Deletions cut 3 bases from V and 2 bases from J, with 15 bases between. The CDR3 DNA reads as TGTGCCAGCAGTGACGGGGTGAACGGAGTCACAGATACGCAGTATTTT. Its protein product is CASSDGVNGVTDTQYF.

This clonotype was detected a few times. Its ends do not fully match the called genes, so a read error is possible. The chain employs TRBV20-1 and TRBJ2-7; 9 bases align to TRBD2. The germline V gene has CDR1 DFQATT and CDR2 SNEGSKA (reference sequence). The CDR3 has 15 amino acids. In DNA, the CDR3 is TGCAGTGCCAGAGGGACTAGCTTATCGCCCTACGAGCAGTACTTC. Residues: CSARGTSLSPYEQYF.

This clonotype came up many times. The V call is TRBV20-1, the J call TRBJ1-1; 12 bases line up with TRBD1. The CDR3 totals 17 residues. CDR1 is DFQATT, CDR2 SNEGSKA, per germline (reference sequence). V lost 6 bases, J lost 5 bases, and 16 bases stayed unmatched. CDR3 nucleotide sequence: TGCAGTGCGCAAAATTCCGGGACAGGGGGCATATATACTGAAGCTTTCTTT. Protein sequence: CSAQNSGTGGIYTEAFF.

The CDR3 coding sequence is TGCAGTGCTCCGGACCCGAACACCGGGGAGCTGTTTTTT. It codes for CSAPDPNTGELFF. This chain links TRBV20-1 with TRBJ2-2; D is unclear. The germline CDR1 and CDR2 sequences are DFQATT and SNEGSKA (reference sequence). CDR3 length equals 13 residues. The V end was cut by 5 bases, the J end by 0 bases, with 7 bases between.

The chain combines TRBV20-1 with TRBJ2-7; D call uncertain. This CDR3 has 15 amino acids. Germline V gene lookup returns CDR1 DFQATT and CDR2 SNEGSKA (reference sequence). The V and J ends lost 2 bases and 0 bases respectively, with 14 bases between them. CDR3 amino acids: CSARTPSWSSYEQYF. The CDR3 DNA is TGCAGTGCTAGAACCCCAAGTTGGAGCTCCTACGAGCAGTACTTC.

The V gene is TRBV7-3, the J gene TRBJ2-7; 10 positions match TRBD1. There are 19 residues in the CDR3. Germline values: CDR1 SGHTA, CDR2 FQGTGA. V was clipped by 5 bases and J by 6 bases; unmatched bases: 22. The CDR3 DNA follows: TGTGCCAGCAGCAGGTGGGGACAGGGGAGGATCGGTCTCGGTCGCGAGCAGTACTTC. As protein: CASSRWGQGRIGLGREQYF.

This chain uses TRBV20-1 with TRBJ2-3; 7 bases align to TRBD1. The trim removed 2 bases at V and 0 bases at J, leaving 5 bases unmatched. There are 15 residues in the CDR3. Germline V gene data show CDR1 as DFQATT and CDR2 as SNEGSKA (reference sequence). The CDR3 spells CSARRGRVSTDTQYF. The CDR3 nucleotides read TGCAGTGCTAGAAGGGGGCGGGTTAGCACAGATACGCAGTATTTT.

The CDR3 loop is CASSLGEGGSYEQYF. The CDR3 region has the DNA TGTGCCAGCAGCTTAGGGGAGGGGGGCTCCTACGAGCAGTACTTC. V and J are TRBV7-6 and TRBJ2-7, with D perhaps matching TRBD2 (7 bases). The CDR3 is 15 amino acids. The germline V gene encodes CDR1 SGHVS and CDR2 FNYEAQ. V was pared by 1 base and J by 0 bases, with 10 bases between.

This clonotype was picked up a small number of times. V usage is TRBV4-1 and J usage is TRBJ2-5, with 7 bases fitting TRBD2. CDR3 length equals 16 residues. Germline V gene data show CDR1 as MGHRA and CDR2 as YSYEKL. Germline trimming cut 2 bases from V and 7 bases from J; bases unmatched to any gene: 13. CDR3 nucleotide sequence: TGCGCCAGCAGCCAATCCGTGGGGACTACCCGGGGGACCCAGTACTTC. This sequence encodes CASSQSVGTTRGTQYF.

The CDR3 loop reads CASSLGPGDTGELFF. DNA of the CDR3: TGTGCCAGCAGCTTGGGGCCGGGGGACACCGGGGAGCTGTTTTTT. V is TRBV5-5 and J is TRBJ2-2; possibly TRBD2 for D (6 bases). V was cut by 0 bases and J by 3 bases, with 9 bases left in between. This CDR3 comprises 15 residues. Germline V lookup: CDR1 SGHKS, CDR2 YYEKEE (reference sequence).

The chain recombines TRBV30 with TRBJ2-7, with 7 bases that match TRBD2. Unmatched junction bases numbered 0, after V lost 1 base and J lost 6 bases. The germline CDR1 and CDR2 sequences are GTSNPN and SVGIG (reference sequence). The CDR3 runs 11 residues. CDR3: CAWSGGSEQYF. In DNA, the CDR3 is TGTGCCTGGAGTGGCGGGAGCGAGCAGTACTTC.

This clonotype appeared a few times. The rearrangement joins TRBV5-1 to TRBJ1-2, with TRBD1 matching 7 bases. Trimming took 4 bases from V and 4 from J; bases not matched to a gene: 10. This CDR3 region has 15 residues. Germline CDR1 is SGHRS and CDR2 is YFSETQ. The CDR3 region is CASSRETGNSYGYTF. DNA of the CDR3: TGCGCCAGCAGCCGAGAGACAGGGAACAGCTATGGCTACACCTTC.

The chain is built from TRBV5-1 and TRBJ2-5; TRBD2 matches 9 bases. This CDR3 contains 13 residues. J was trimmed by 5 bases and V by 4 bases; bases with no gene match: 3. The germline V gene encodes CDR1 SGHRS and CDR2 YFSETQ. CDR3 sequence (DNA): TGCGCCAGCAGCGGGGGGACTAGCGAGACCCAGTACTTC. This encodes CASSGGTSETQYF. Together with reference TRBV5-1 and TRBJ2-5, the CDR3 gives the full variable domain: KAGVTQTPRYLIKTRGQQVTLSCSPISGHRSVSWYQQTPGQGLQFLFEYFSETQRNKGNFPGRFSGRQFSNSRSEMNVSTLELGDSALYLCASSGGTSETQYFGPGTRLLVL.

This clonotype came up many times. The chain uses TRBV7-6 and TRBJ2-7; weak D call: TRBD2 (5 bases). This CDR3 comprises 13 residues. The V end was cut by 2 bases, the J end by 3 bases, with 8 bases between. Germline-derived CDR1 and CDR2 are SGHVS and FNYEAQ. The CDR3 coding sequence is TGTGCCAGCAGCTTATCCACTAGCTACGAGCAGTACTTC. This gives the protein CASSLSTSYEQYF.

The rearrangement joins TRBV6-1 to TRBJ1-5, with D unresolved. V was cut by 6 bases and J by 3 bases, with 18 bases left in between. The length of the CDR3 is 16 residues. Per the germline V gene, CDR1 is MNHNS and CDR2 is SASEGT. The CDR3 loop is CASRAGSGSFNQPQHF. For the CDR3, the DNA is TGTGCCAGCAGGGCAGGATCAGGCAGCTTCAATCAGCCCCAGCATTTT.

The chain links TRBV12-3 or TRBV12-4 to TRBJ1-5, with D possibly TRBD1 on 5 matching bases. Trimming pared 2 bases from V and 7 bases from J, leaving 9 bases between. This CDR3 contains 13 residues. The chain's CDR3 is CASSLNGGQPQHF. For the CDR3, the DNA is TGTGCCAGCAGTTTAAATGGGGGACAGCCCCAGCATTTT.

This chain links TRBV15 with TRBJ2-7, with 9 bases aligning to TRBD1. The germline CDR1 and CDR2 sequences are LNHNV and YYDKDF (reference sequence). The CDR3 is 14 amino acids. The V and J ends lost 3 bases and 5 bases, in that order; junction bases with no gene match: 5. In DNA form, the CDR3 reads TGTGCCACCAGCAGCACAGGGGGCTCTAACGAGCAGTACTTC. It specifies CATSSTGGSNEQYF.